The 23 T cell receptor beta chains in this list originate from one sample, sequenced in a study of T cells in Graves' hyperthyroidism and ophthalmopathy. Regions amplified from RNA transcripts were the TCR beta CDR3 regions. The HTBI set primed first-round TCR CDR3 RT-PCR. TCRdb reanalysed the multiplex PCR reads using MiXCR and keeps one entry per CDR3 protein. The table has about 560,000 distinct CDR3 sequences, over 15% seen once; the top ten hold around 19%. Material for sequencing was blood. The receptors stem from a woman in her late teens or twenties with Graves' hyperthyroidism.

The sample holds a few counts of this clonotype. The chain recombines TRBV5-1 with TRBJ2-6; a weak D match, TRBD1 (5 bases). Germline CDR1 SGHRS, CDR2 YFSETQ. The CDR3 is made up of 16 amino acids. V was cut by 1 base and J by 2 bases, with 10 bases left in between. CDR3 loop: CASSLSRVTGANVLTF. The CDR3 DNA follows: TGCGCCAGCAGCTTGTCCAGGGTGACTGGGGCCAACGTCCTGACTTTC.

This clonotype has at least ten counts. The V call is TRBV12-3 or TRBV12-4, the J call TRBJ1-1; possible D gene TRBD1, 5 bases. There are 13 residues in the CDR3. V was clipped by 7 bases and J by 5 bases, with 14 bases between them. CDR3 sequence: CASNGGGRTEAFF. CDR3 nucleotide sequence: TGTGCCAGCAACGGGGGAGGGAGAACTGAAGCTTTCTTT.

The chain combines TRBV30 with TRBJ2-5, with D possibly matching TRBD2 (5 bases). In germline, CDR1 is GTSNPN, CDR2 SVGIG (reference sequence). Trimming left V 3 bases short and J 5 bases short, with 10 bases between. The CDR3 has 12 amino acids. The CDR3 spells CAWRPGGETQYF. DNA of the CDR3: TGTGCCTGGAGGCCCGGCGGGGAGACCCAGTACTTC.

This clonotype was detected a few times. The DNA of the CDR3 is TGCGCCAGCAGCCCCCAAACTCCCGGGACCATCTCCTACAATGAGCAGTTCTTC. Protein: CASSPQTPGTISYNEQFF. The J gene is TRBJ2-1, the V gene TRBV5-1, with D tentatively TRBD1 or TRBD2 (5 bases each). Trimming took 4 bases from V and 0 from J, leaving 20 bases between them. Germline loops: CDR1 SGHRS, CDR2 YFSETQ. The CDR3 has 18 amino acids.

This clonotype has just a few counts. The rearrangement uses TRBV4-1 and TRBJ2-5; weak D call: TRBD2 (6 bases). The CDR3 is made up of 20 amino acids. In germline, CDR1 is MGHRA, CDR2 YSYEKL. The V end lost 1 base, the J end lost 9 bases, and 33 bases lay between the germline ends. In nucleotides, the CDR3 is TGCGCCAGCAGCCAAGTGCTCGAGGGACTCGAGACTCTCGGGTTCGTAGCCCAGTACTTC. It encodes CASSQVLEGLETLGFVAQYF.

The CDR3 coding sequence is TGTGCCAGCAGAGGGCGGACCGCAACCTACAATGAGCAGTTCTTC. This translates into CASRGRTATYNEQFF. The chain recombines TRBV27 with TRBJ2-1; D uncertain. CDR3 length: 15 amino acids. Germline-derived CDR1 and CDR2 are MNHEY and SMNVEV (reference sequence). The germline V and J ends were trimmed by 6 bases and 2 bases, with 14 bases remaining between them.

This clonotype was counted between two and nine times. The chain combines TRBV15 with TRBJ1-2; D might be TRBD1 (5 bases). Trimming left V 5 bases short and J 8 bases short, with 12 bases between. This CDR3 has 12 amino acids. Germline CDR1 and CDR2: LNHNV and YYDKDF (reference sequence). CDR3 region: CATSWGSGGYTF. The CDR3 DNA reads as TGTGCCACCAGCTGGGGGAGTGGGGGCTACACCTTC. Together with reference TRBV15 and TRBJ1-2, the CDR3 gives the full variable domain: DAMVIQNPRYQVTQFGKPVTLSCSQTLNHNVMYWYQQKSSQAPKLLFHYYDKDFNNEADTPDNFQSRRPNTSFCFLDIRSPGLGDTAMYLCATSWGSGGYTFGSGTRLTVV.

This clonotype occurred many times. This chain joins TRBV20-1 and TRBJ1-5; D is perhaps TRBD1 (5 bases). V gave up 6 bases and J gave up 1 base, with 13 bases separating them. This CDR3 is built from 14 residues. Germline-derived CDR1 and CDR2 are DFQATT and SNEGSKA (reference sequence). The CDR3 loop reads CSASGQGSNQPQHF. CDR3 sequence (DNA): TGCAGTGCGAGCGGGCAGGGAAGCAATCAGCCCCAGCATTTT.

The chain carries TRBV24-1 and TRBJ1-1; 9 bases line up with TRBD1. V lost 1 base, J lost 8 bases, and 1 base stayed unmatched. CDR3 length equals 13 residues. CDR1 and CDR2 (germline): KGHDR, SFDVKD. For the CDR3, the DNA is TGTGCCACCAGTGATTTAGGGACAGGGGAAGCTTTCTTT. Translation: CATSDLGTGEAFF.

The CDR3 sequence: CASSYSTASGYNEQFF. The DNA of the CDR3 is TGTGCCAGCAGTTACTCGACCGCATCGGGCTACAATGAGCAGTTCTTC. J is TRBJ2-1 and V is TRBV6-2 or TRBV6-3; D not certain. The germline gives CDR1 MNHEY, CDR2 SVGEGT. V was trimmed by 0 bases and J by 3 bases, leaving 12 bases between them. This CDR3 has 16 residues.

This clonotype was observed a few times. CDR3 bases: TGCGCCAGCAGCTTAGGGGGGCCCGGGAGGAAGCCCCAGCATTTT. This gives the protein CASSLGGPGRKPQHF. The chain joins TRBV5-1 to TRBJ1-5, with a weak D call TRBD1 (6 bases). Trimming took 2 bases from V and 8 from J, leaving 17 bases between them. The CDR3 has 15 amino acids. The V gene's germline CDR1 is SGHRS and CDR2 YFSETQ.

This clonotype was observed many times. This rearrangement joins TRBV18 to TRBJ1-2; D is ambiguous. Germline V gives CDR1 KGHSH, CDR2 LQKENI. Trimming left V 0 bases short and J 4 bases short, with 12 bases between. CDR3 size: 15 residues. In DNA, the CDR3 is TGTGCCAGCTCACCACCTAATCTCCAGGCCTATGGCTACACCTTC. Translated: CASSPPNLQAYGYTF.

The rearrangement joins TRBV29-1 to TRBJ1-1; no firm D call. V was trimmed by 3 bases and J by 0 bases, leaving 8 bases between them. Germline CDR1 and CDR2: SQVTM and ANQGSEA. This CDR3 comprises 13 residues. DNA for the CDR3: TGCAGCGTTGATATTGGGATGAACACTGAAGCTTTCTTT. Its protein product is CSVDIGMNTEAFF.

This chain uses TRBV5-1 with TRBJ2-1; D might be TRBD1 (6 bases). The V and J ends lost 4 bases and 4 bases respectively, with 18 bases between them. The CDR3 totals 16 residues. Germline V CDR1 and CDR2: SGHRS, YFSETQ. The CDR3 spells CASSPTGQFLYNEQFF. Written as DNA, the CDR3 is TGCGCCAGCAGCCCTACTGGACAGTTTCTGTACAATGAGCAGTTCTTC.

There are many counts of this clonotype. V and J are TRBV28 and TRBJ1-4, with D unresolved. The V and J ends lost 1 base and 3 bases respectively, with 12 bases between them. This CDR3 has 16 residues. CDR1 is MDHEN, CDR2 SYDVKM, per germline. In DNA form, the CDR3 reads TGTGCCAGCAGTTTATCCTTCGGCAGCCCTAATGAAAAACTGTTTTTT. This codes for CASSLSFGSPNEKLFF.

This clonotype has just a few counts. V is TRBV29-1 and J is TRBJ2-3; 11 positions match TRBD2. With V trimmed by 2 bases and J by 3 bases, 7 bases remained unmatched. The CDR3 consists of 16 residues. The V gene's germline CDR1 is SQVTM and CDR2 ANQGSEA. For the CDR3, the DNA is TGCAGCGTTGAATCCCCCCTAGCGGGAGGTACAGATACGCAGTATTTT. It is translated as CSVESPLAGGTDTQYF.

This clonotype was observed a few times. The CDR3 DNA is TGCAGTGGGCTAGCGGGGGGGTCGGAGACCCAGTACTTC. Translation gives CSGLAGGSETQYF. The chain carries TRBV20-1 and TRBJ2-5, with 12 bases matching TRBD2. V was pared by 7 bases and J by 5 bases, with 5 bases of the junction left unmatched. The CDR3 runs to 13 residues. CDR1 and CDR2 (germline): DFQATT, SNEGSKA (reference sequence).

This clonotype was counted only a few times. The chain combines TRBV27 with TRBJ1-2, with 10 bases aligning to TRBD1. The CDR3 covers 16 residues. Germline V CDR1 and CDR2: MNHEY, SMNVEV (reference sequence). Trimming took 1 base from V and 4 from J; bases not matched to a gene: 6. The CDR3 bases are TGTGCCAGCAGTTTATTCGGGGGACAGGGGATCTATGGCTACACCTTC. Translating it yields CASSLFGGQGIYGYTF.

This clonotype was counted ten times or more. CDR3 DNA: TGTGCCAGCAGCTTAGGTCTGCGGGAACGAGAGCAGTACTTC. It translates to CASSLGLREREQYF. J is TRBJ2-7 and V is TRBV7-2; possibly TRBD2 for D (6 bases). V gave up 1 base and J gave up 7 bases, with 14 bases separating them. This CDR3 contains 14 residues. Per the germline V gene, CDR1 is SGHTA and CDR2 is FQGNSA. The whole variable domain, remainder taken from reference TRBV7-2 and TRBJ2-7, is GAGVSQSPSNKVTEKGKDVELRCDPISGHTALYWYRQSLGQGLEFLIYFQGNSAPDKSGLPSDRFSAERTGGSVSTLTIQRTQQEDSAVYLCASSLGLREREQYFGPGTRLTVT.

This clonotype was found many times. V usage is TRBV2 and J usage is TRBJ2-3; 9 bases fit TRBD2. Per the germline V gene, CDR1 is SNHLY and CDR2 is FYNNEI. The trim removed 0 bases at V and 10 bases at J, leaving 5 bases unmatched. The CDR3 loop spans 14 amino acids. In DNA, the CDR3 is TGTGCCAGCAGTGAAGCGACTAGCGGAGTCCCGCAGTATTTT. It codes for CASSEATSGVPQYF.

This clonotype was recorded only once. A much larger clone lies one base from this, so it may be a read error. The CDR3 nucleotides are TGTGCCAGCAGCCACCAACTTAGCGATCAGCCCCAGCATTTT. Its protein product is CASSHQLSDQPQHF. The chain employs TRBV3-1 and TRBJ1-5; D gene unclear. CDR3 size: 14 residues. Looked up from germline, CDR1 is LGHDT and CDR2 is YNNKEL (reference sequence).

Many counts were recorded for this clonotype. The chain employs TRBV6-1 and TRBJ1-1; perhaps TRBD1 as D (5 bases). V lost 2 bases, J lost 1 base, and 14 bases lay in between. This CDR3 has 16 amino acids. Germline values: CDR1 MNHNS, CDR2 SASEGT. The CDR3 loop is CASSEYSGQRNTEAFF. The DNA for the CDR3 is TGTGCCAGCAGTGAATACTCGGGGCAGCGGAACACTGAAGCTTTCTTT.

This clonotype was seen more than once but under ten times. The chain employs TRBV20-1 and TRBJ1-6, with D maybe TRBD1 (5 bases). The CDR3 consists of 14 residues. Germline CDR1 is DFQATT and CDR2 is SNEGSKA (reference sequence). V lost 6 bases, J lost 8 bases, and 17 bases lay in between. The CDR3 DNA sequence: TGCAGTGCCAGCGGGACGGGCGATTATTCACCCCTCCACTTT. It codes for CSASGTGDYSPLHF.